This T cell receptor beta chain is drawn from a study of T cells in Graves' hyperthyroidism and ophthalmopathy (dated by TCRdb to about 2019). Context from the whole study: Peripheral blood was collected at initial diagnosis, before any treatment. To identify TCR V-J signatures that set the groups apart, the researchers used a discovery cohort of 100 or so patients, made up of approximately 43 with Graves' ophthalmopathy and 55 to 65 with stable Graves' hyperthyroidism. Whether ophthalmopathy could be predicted prospectively was tested in an independent validation cohort made up of roughly 19 hyperthyroidism patients plus 17 patients who later progressed to ophthalmopathy. For training and testing, the 100 or so patients in the discovery cohort were randomly divided in a 7:3 ratio. In about 6 Graves' hyperthyroidism patients, the study also compared T-cell repertoires from thyroid tissue with T-cell repertoires from blood. After sampling, hyperthyroidism patients received methimazole starting at 30 mg daily, and ophthalmopathy patients received high-dose intravenous methylprednisolone. TCR Vbeta CDR3 sequencing of roughly 140 peripheral blood samples (43 ophthalmopathy, 75 to 85 hyperthyroidism and around 17 progressor patients) is reported in the paper. What the work shows at the level of the full study, not this receptor alone: Sample size was not statistically predetermined, and investigators were not blinded to group allocation. Blood samples also contained most of the expanded thyroid clonotypes (frequency above 0.001), which suggests that blood repertoires may reflect thyroid immune responses. Ophthalmopathy was separated from stable hyperthyroidism by a 13 V-J signature model, with approximately 86% sensitivity and around 81% specificity obtained in cross-validation and 80%/75% obtained in testing. In validation, the model predicted progression to ophthalmopathy a median of 6.5 months before onset, with roughly 70% sensitivity and roughly 77% specificity.

Stable Graves' hyperthyroidism was defined as the absence of progression to ophthalmopathy over 18 months of follow-up. Hyperthyroidism patients were newly diagnosed, with disease duration under 2 months, and aged 18 to 65 years. Exclusion was applied to patients with uncontrolled infections, other autoimmune diseases, pregnancy or lactation. Diagnoses relied on clinical symptoms, serum thyroxine and TRAb, thyroid ultrasound and orbital computed tomography. Ficoll-Paque density gradient centrifugation was used to isolate PBMCs from about 9 ml of fresh peripheral blood. Total RNA was extracted with Trizol reagent, and quality was checked on an Agilent 2100 Bioanalyzer. Unmatched junction bases come to 3, with V trimmed by 0 bases and J by 3 bases. The CDR3 goes from the cysteine to the phenylalanine over 15 residues. Only CDR3 DNA is held: 45 bases, read in frame from base 1. The germline V gene (reference sequence) yields DFQATT for CDR1 and SNEGSKA for CDR2.

This clonotype was observed at least ten times. There is no known antigen for this receptor. No clone much larger than this one lies a single base away; base qualities are absent. The TCR beta CDR3 regions were amplified from RNA transcripts. For the first round of RT-PCR on the TCR CDR3, the HTBI primer set was used together with the Qiagen OneStep RT-PCR kit. Libraries were constructed in a second round of multiplex PCR, after which size selection and purification were performed. The libraries were sequenced on an Illumina HiSeq2000 using paired-end 100 bp reads. Per the source publication's procedure: Raw data were processed with SOAPnuke, discarding reads with adapters, uncalled bases, mean Phred below 15, or no exact constant-primer or identifier match. High-quality paired reads were merged with COPE v1.2.5, and unique nucleotide sequences were defined as clonotypes. MiTCR v1.1 was used to align clonotypes to the IMGT TRBV, TRBD and TRBJ reference segments. Only V-J combinations with frequency above 0.0001, covering 99.2% of repertoires, were analysed. The TCS score was defined as F50 (clonal expansion) divided by E x V (chaos), with BLOSUM62-based TCRdist calculated between CDR3 peptides within each V-J. Welch's t-statistics and random forest reduced some 510 V-J features to about 12, which were used in a naive Bayes classifier (R e1071). TCRdb cleaned the public reads at Q25 with fastp, built clones with MiXCR and kept in-frame beta chains. Each CDR3 protein gets just one entry, which takes the most common genes and DNA from the rows behind it. The V and J calls and clone size are TCRdb's, not the authors'. This sample gives approximately 400,000 distinct CDR3 sequences in total; about 14% of them show up just once. 9.5% to 12% of the sample is in the top ten clones.

This sequence was found in a woman in her fifties or sixties with Graves' hyperthyroidism. The sequence joins TRBV20-1 to TRBJ1-1; 11 central bases correspond to TRBD1. Sequenced: blood. The nucleotides read TGCAGTGCTAGAGATCGGGACAGGGGGTACACTGAAGCTTTCTTT. Its translation reads: CSARDRDRGYTEAFF.